The 30 T cell receptor beta chains reported below all come from one sample, sequenced in a study of Ad26.COV2.S vaccination and SARS-CoV-2 variants. Method: immunoSEQ multiplex PCR; TCRdb's copy keeps in-frame clones and lacks some. This sample carries roughly 100,000 clones, over 60% of them seen once, and the ten largest clones take about 18%. The sequencing used peripheral blood, collected after recovery from COVID-19. The source is a human donor who had recovered from COVID-19.

The rearrangement joins TRBV6-5 to TRBJ1-2; no definite D call. This CDR3 has 14 residues. The V gene lost 7 bases and the J gene lost 7 bases, with 19 bases spanning the gap. Germline CDR1 and CDR2: MNHEY and SVGAGI. CDR3 sequence: CASTEGGGGSGYTF. The CDR3 DNA reads TGTGCCAGCACCGAAGGAGGAGGAGGAAGTGGCTACACCTTC.

This chain connects TRBV27 to TRBJ2-3, with TRBD1 matching over 10 bases. The germline CDR1 and CDR2 sequences are MNHEY and SMNVEV (reference sequence). V lost 2 bases and J lost 4; bases outside the gene matches: 9. The length of the CDR3 is 17 residues. CDR3 sequence (DNA): TGTGCCAGCAGTTTAAAACCGGGACAGGGGACCCCAGATACGCAGTATTTT. This sequence encodes CASSLKPGQGTPDTQYF.

The chain combines TRBV5-1 with TRBJ2-2, with D unclear. V shed 0 bases and J shed 1 base, with 7 bases lying between them. This CDR3 has 15 amino acids. Germline lookup yields CDR1 SGHRS and CDR2 YFSETQ. DNA of the CDR3: TGCGCCAGCAGCTTGGCAGGAGTGAACACCGGGGAGCTGTTTTTT. Translation gives CASSLAGVNTGELFF. Based on the CDR3 plus reference TRBV5-1 and TRBJ2-2, the full variable domain is KAGVTQTPRYLIKTRGQQVTLSCSPISGHRSVSWYQQTPGQGLQFLFEYFSETQRNKGNFPGRFSGRQFSNSRSEMNVSTLELGDSALYLCASSLAGVNTGELFFGEGSRLTVL.

This clone appeared a few times. The chain recombines TRBV6-1 with TRBJ2-3; D call uncertain. Germline CDR1 is MNHNS and CDR2 is SASEGT. The CDR3 runs to 14 residues. V lost 1 base to trimming and J lost 6 bases, with 11 bases between them. CDR3: CASSEGLGKDTQYF. The CDR3 DNA reads TGTGCCAGCAGTGAAGGTCTGGGTAAGGATACGCAGTATTTT.

The chain is built from TRBV29-1 and TRBJ1-1; 9 bases align to TRBD1. The CDR3 covers 14 residues. CDR1 is SQVTM and CDR2 is ANQGSEA in the germline V gene. V gave up 5 bases and J gave up 0 bases; unmatched junction bases: 4. This CDR3 is CSVQQGAVNTEAFF. CDR3 nucleotides: TGCAGCGTTCAACAGGGGGCTGTGAACACTGAAGCTTTCTTT.

The CDR3 DNA is TGTGCCAGCAGCCGTTCAGCGACAATTACTAATGAAAAACTGTTTTTT. Translated, it gives CASSRSATITNEKLFF. The rearrangement joins TRBV7-2 to TRBJ1-4; D uncertain. Trimming stripped 5 bases from V and 2 bases from J, with 15 bases between. The CDR3 contains 16 residues. Per germline, CDR1 SGHTA and CDR2 FQGNSA.

This clone was picked up a small number of times. The chain carries TRBV6-1 and TRBJ1-2, with no clear D. The CDR3 covers 14 residues. V was clipped by 3 bases and J by 4 bases, with 12 bases between them. The germline V gene has CDR1 MNHNS and CDR2 SASEGT. The CDR3 sequence is CASSERSRIYGYTF. The CDR3 DNA is TGTGCCAGCAGTGAGAGGTCCCGAATCTATGGCTACACCTTC.

V usage is TRBV5-5 and J usage is TRBJ2-5, with no clear D. The V end lost 4 bases, the J end lost 3 bases, and 10 bases lay between the germline ends. Germline V gene lookup returns CDR1 SGHKS and CDR2 YYEKEE (reference sequence). The CDR3 length is 13 residues. CDR3 nucleotides: TGTGCCAGCAGCACCGGACGGAAAGAGACCCAGTACTTC. Its translation: CASSTGRKETQYF.

This clone has a handful of counts. The V and J genes are TRBV2 and TRBJ1-5, with TRBD1 as a possible D gene (5 bases). The germline V gene encodes CDR1 SNHLY and CDR2 FYNNEI. CDR3 size: 15 residues. Trimming removed 7 bases from V and 4 bases from J, with 17 bases in between. The CDR3 DNA follows: TGTGCCAGCATAGGGACGGCCGGGACTAATCAGCCCCAGCATTTT. Amino acids: CASIGTAGTNQPQHF.

V and J are TRBV28 and TRBJ1-5; the D gene is possibly TRBD1 (6 bases). The CDR3 covers 16 residues. Between the trimmed V and J ends, which lost 6 bases and 1 base, there was a span of 16 bases. Per the germline V gene, CDR1 is MDHEN and CDR2 is SYDVKM. DNA for the CDR3: TGTGCCAGCAGCGTACTGACCAGGGGCAGCAATCAGCCCCAGCATTTT. Protein: CASSVLTRGSNQPQHF.

Worth noting for this clone: Different DNA sequences within this sample yield the same CDR3. The chain combines TRBV27 with TRBJ2-1; 10 nucleotides match TRBD2. The CDR3 has 15 amino acids. Losses at the gene ends were 5 bases for V and 2 bases for J; bases not matched to a gene: 3. The germline V gene has CDR1 MNHEY and CDR2 SMNVEV (reference sequence). The CDR3 here is CASSRTSGAYNEQFF. CDR3 sequence (DNA): TGTGCCAGCAGTCGTACTAGCGGGGCCTACAATGAGCAGTTCTTC.

The J gene is TRBJ2-7, the V gene TRBV28; D is possibly TRBD1 (6 bases). V dropped 1 base and J dropped 4 bases, with 14 bases sitting between them. Germline CDR1 and CDR2: MDHEN and SYDVKM. CDR3 length: 15 amino acids. This CDR3 is CASSLLLRGLYEQYF. The CDR3 DNA reads TGTGCCAGCAGTTTATTGCTCAGGGGTCTATACGAGCAGTACTTC.

The genes are TRBV11-2 and TRBJ1-5, with no clear D. The CDR3 is 13 amino acids. CDR1 is SGHAT, CDR2 FQNNGV, per germline. With 4 bases removed from V and 9 bases from J, the gap between germline ends came to 13 bases. The CDR3 nucleotides read TGTGCCAGCAGCTATTCTAGTAGTTTGCCCCAGCATTTT. Translating gives CASSYSSSLPQHF.

The J gene is TRBJ2-3, the V gene TRBV6-6; 8 nucleotides line up with TRBD2. With 5 bases clipped from V and 6 bases from J, the junction kept 19 bases outside the gene matches. This CDR3 spans 18 amino acids. CDR1 MNHNY and CDR2 SVGAGI come from the germline V gene (reference sequence). The CDR3 region has the DNA TGTGCCAGCAGTCCGGGACTAGTTATAGGGACAAGGCGGGATACGCAGTATTTT. This gives the protein CASSPGLVIGTRRDTQYF.

V and J are TRBV6-1 and TRBJ1-4, with TRBD1 matching 7 bases. Trimming took 3 bases from V and 7 from J; bases not matched to a gene: 8. Germline CDR1 and CDR2: MNHNS and SASEGT. CDR3 length equals 15 residues. The CDR3 here is CASSERGRFGEKLFF. The CDR3 DNA reads as TGTGCCAGCAGTGAGAGGGGGCGATTTGGTGAAAAACTGTTTTTT.

This sequence joins TRBV7-9 and TRBJ2-1; possible D gene TRBD2, 6 bases. The CDR3 has 17 amino acids. The V gene's germline CDR1 is SEHNR and CDR2 FQNEAQ (reference sequence). Trimming shortened V by 5 bases and J by 6 bases, and 23 bases separated the two germline ends. The CDR3 DNA follows: TGTGCCAGCAGCCGAGGGTCCGGGACTGCCTTGGGCAATGAGCAGTTCTTC. Translation gives CASSRGSGTALGNEQFF.

This chain links TRBV7-2 with TRBJ2-6; D is unresolved. Germline lookup yields CDR1 SGHTA and CDR2 FQGNSA. The CDR3 totals 16 residues. V lost 3 bases, J lost 0 bases, and 9 bases lay in between. The chain's CDR3 is CASSFVMGSGANVLTF. CDR3 coding DNA: TGTGCCAGCAGCTTTGTCATGGGCTCTGGGGCCAACGTCCTGACTTTC.

In its sample, this clone was seen once. The CDR3 DNA reads as TGTGCCACCAGCAGGGTCAGGGACGGGGGTGAAAAACTGTTTTTT. Translating it yields CATSRVRDGGEKLFF. The rearrangement uses TRBV15 and TRBJ1-4, with D perhaps matching TRBD1 (5 bases). In germline, CDR1 is LNHNV, CDR2 YYDKDF (reference sequence). The length of the CDR3 is 15 residues. Trimming took 3 bases from V and 7 from J, leaving 15 bases between them.

This clone appeared once. CDR3 in amino acids: CASSRQVSGANVLTF. DNA for the CDR3: TGTGCCAGTAGTCGACAGGTCTCTGGGGCCAACGTCCTGACTTTC. The gene calls are TRBV19 and TRBJ2-6; D possibly corresponds to TRBD1 (6 bases). CDR1 LNHDA and CDR2 SQIVND come from the germline V gene (reference sequence). This CDR3 spans 15 amino acids. V was pared by 5 bases and J by 0 bases, with 8 bases between.

The rearrangement joins TRBV12-3 or TRBV12-4 to TRBJ1-5; D not resolved. CDR3 size: 12 residues. V lost 3 bases to trimming and J lost 5 bases, with 5 bases between them. The CDR3 DNA reads as TGTGCCAGCAGTTTCCCCCATCAGCCCCAGCATTTT. Residues: CASSFPHQPQHF.

V and J are TRBV7-9 and TRBJ1-1; D is perhaps TRBD1 (5 bases). The CDR3 runs to 16 residues. With 5 bases removed from V and 1 base from J, the gap between germline ends came to 17 bases. CDR1 SEHNR and CDR2 FQNEAQ come from the germline V gene (reference sequence). The CDR3 nucleotides are TGTGCCAGCAGCAGGACGACAGCGCGGGGGAACACTGAAGCTTTCTTT. Translation: CASSRTTARGNTEAFF.

The chain links TRBV27 to TRBJ1-1; 9 nucleotides agree with TRBD1. CDR3 length: 14 residues. Germline CDR1 MNHEY, CDR2 SMNVEV (reference sequence). The junction had 14 bases not matched to a gene; V was cut back by 8 bases and J by 10 bases. CDR3 sequence (DNA): TGTGCCAGCGGATACTTGTCGGACAGGGGTGCAGCTTTCTTT. Residues: CASGYLSDRGAAFF.

The chain has TRBV21-1 and TRBJ1-5; TRBD1 is the table's D call and was not checked against the DNA. TRBV21-1 is noted as a pseudogene. The CDR3 runs to 14 residues. In DNA, the CDR3 is TGTGCCAGCAGCAAATTTACAAACAATCAGCCCCAGCATTTT. It yields the protein CASSKFTNNQPQHF.

This chain joins TRBV19 and TRBJ2-7, with 8 bases identical to TRBD1. The CDR3 totals 14 residues. Germline CDR1 is LNHDA and CDR2 is SQIVND (reference sequence). The ends lost 4 bases at V and 3 bases at J; junction bases unmatched: 5. CDR3 bases: TGTGCCAGTAGTAAAGGACAGGGCAACTACGAGCAGTACTTC. Translated: CASSKGQGNYEQYF.

With respect to this clone: Other DNA sequences in this sample translate to the same CDR3. This chain connects TRBV6-5 to TRBJ1-1; no clear D. The CDR3 has 12 amino acids. Trimming stripped 5 bases from V and 5 bases from J, with 9 bases between. Germline CDR1 MNHEY, CDR2 SVGAGI. The CDR3 region has the DNA TGTGCCAGCAGTCCGGGGAGGACTGAAGCTTTCTTT. This sequence encodes CASSPGRTEAFF.

This sequence joins TRBV19 and TRBJ1-6; maybe TRBD1 (6 bases). Germline assignment: CDR1 LNHDA and CDR2 SQIVND (reference sequence). The length of the CDR3 is 14 residues. V was trimmed by 6 bases and J by 5 bases, leaving 11 bases between them. CDR3 sequence: CASSAGVDNSPLHF. In nucleotides, the CDR3 is TGTGCCAGTAGCGCAGGGGTAGATAATTCACCCCTCCACTTT.

The V gene is TRBV6-5, the J gene TRBJ2-7; D gene ambiguous. The CDR3 is 11 residues long. The germline CDR1 and CDR2 sequences are MNHEY and SVGAGI. Trimming pared 6 bases from V and 6 bases from J, leaving 9 bases between. CDR3 region: CASSTDSEQYF. The DNA of the CDR3 is TGTGCCAGCAGCACAGATTCCGAGCAGTACTTC.

The chain carries TRBV7-9 and TRBJ2-3; D might be TRBD1 (5 bases). The V end was cut by 2 bases, the J end by 2 bases, with 11 bases between. The CDR3 has 15 residues. Germline lookup yields CDR1 SEHNR and CDR2 FQNEAQ (reference sequence). CDR3 sequence (DNA): TGTGCCAGCAGCTTATGGCGACAGTACACAGATACGCAGTATTTT. Protein sequence: CASSLWRQYTDTQYF.

The chain carries TRBV4-3 and TRBJ2-5, with 10 bases lining up with TRBD1. V shed 6 bases and J 1 base; nucleotides not matched to a gene: 8. Germline CDR1 reads LGHNA; CDR2 reads YSLEER. The CDR3 totals 16 residues. The CDR3: CASSYTGTGVQETQYF. In DNA form, the CDR3 reads TGCGCCAGCAGTTACACCGGGACAGGGGTCCAAGAGACCCAGTACTTC.

The chain uses TRBV5-6 and TRBJ1-3, with no clear D. This CDR3 has 15 amino acids. Trimming pared 4 bases from V and 5 bases from J, leaving 16 bases between. From germline, CDR1 is SGHDT and CDR2 YYEEEE. The CDR3: CASSPWRNLRNTIYF. Here the CDR3 DNA reads TGTGCCAGCAGCCCTTGGCGGAATTTGAGAAACACCATATATTTT.